Below are 3 T cell receptor beta chains sequenced from a single sample in a study of blood T cell repertoires in COVID-19. The method was immunoSEQ multiplex PCR; TCRdb's version includes in-frame clones alone and lacks a portion of them. Of some 200,000 clones detected, around three quarters appear once; the ten largest clones hold roughly 6.7%. Sequenced material: peripheral blood. The receptors originated from a woman aged 70-85 years with acute or convalescent COVID-19.

V gene TRBV5-1 combines with J gene TRBJ2-5; no clear D. V was pared by 7 bases and J by 9 bases, with 19 bases between. The length of the CDR3 is 13 residues. Germline CDR1 is SGHRS and CDR2 is YFSETQ. CDR3: CASFSAPGLAQYF. Written as DNA, the CDR3 is TGCGCCAGCTTCTCGGCCCCCGGGTTGGCCCAGTACTTC.

The V call is TRBV18, the J call TRBJ2-2, with 9 bases fitting TRBD1. The CDR3 is 15 amino acids. From germline, CDR1 is KGHSH and CDR2 LQKENI. V shed 4 bases and J 3 bases; nucleotides not matched to a gene: 3. CDR3: CASSLRTGDTGELFF. CDR3 nucleotides: TGTGCCAGCTCACTACGGACAGGGGACACCGGGGAGCTGTTTTTT.

This rearrangement joins TRBV5-1 to TRBJ2-3; D gene unclear. Germline CDR1 SGHRS, CDR2 YFSETQ. The CDR3 has 13 residues. The ends were cut back, 6 bases at V and 3 bases at J, with 11 bases in the middle. The CDR3 sequence: CASTQYGTDTQYF. The CDR3 nucleotides read TGCGCCAGCACCCAGTACGGGACAGATACGCAGTATTTT.